The 18 T cell receptor beta chains reported below all come from one sample, sequenced in a study of preoperative IRX-2 immunotherapy in early breast cancer. Clones were read by immunoSEQ multiplex PCR, and TCRdb kept only the in-frame ones, dropping some. The data hold 25,000 or so clones, with 75% to 90% observed a single time. Treatment: preoperative locoregional IRX-2 cytokine immunotherapy. Material: tumor tissue, obtained after IRX-2 immunotherapy. The source of these receptors is a human donor with breast cancer.

The V call is TRBV6-6, the J call TRBJ2-7; D is uncertain. Trimming took 10 bases from V and 3 from J, leaving 19 bases between them. The CDR3 has 14 residues. The V gene's germline CDR1 is MNHNY and CDR2 SVGAGI (reference sequence). The CDR3 DNA follows: TGTGCCACCAACCCTACTGATAGGTTCTACGAGCAGTACTTC. It codes for CATNPTDRFYEQYF.

This clone was found once. The chain has TRBV5-1 and TRBJ2-5; 13 bases fit TRBD2. Trimming took 3 bases from V and 1 from J; bases not matched to a gene: 3. This CDR3 region has 16 residues. Looked up from germline, CDR1 is SGHRS and CDR2 is YFSETQ. The CDR3 region is CASSWGLAGLQETQYF. The CDR3 nucleotides are TGCGCCAGCAGCTGGGGACTAGCGGGGCTCCAAGAGACCCAGTACTTC.

This clone showed up just a few times. The chain uses TRBV6-5 and TRBJ2-2, with 8 nucleotides matching TRBD2. Germline CDR1 MNHEY, CDR2 SVGAGI. The CDR3 is 15 amino acids. Germline trimming cut 5 bases from V and 0 bases from J; bases unmatched to any gene: 2. CDR3 region: CASSTSGANTGELFF. Here the CDR3 DNA reads TGTGCCAGCAGTACTAGCGGAGCGAACACCGGGGAGCTGTTTTTT.

The chain has TRBV27 and TRBJ2-3, with 8 bases that match TRBD1. CDR3 length: 17 residues. Germline lookup yields CDR1 MNHEY and CDR2 SMNVEV (reference sequence). V shed 4 bases and J 4 bases; nucleotides not matched to a gene: 13. The CDR3 coding sequence is TGTGCCAGCAGTTCCAGGACGGGACAGGAGGCCTCAGATACGCAGTATTTT. Amino acids: CASSSRTGQEASDTQYF.

This sequence joins TRBV5-4 and TRBJ2-1; 11 nucleotides agree with TRBD2. Germline V gene data show CDR1 as SGHNT and CDR2 as YYREEE (reference sequence). This CDR3 has 18 amino acids. The J segment lost 9 bases and the V segment lost 4 bases, leaving 18 bases of the junction unmatched. CDR3 loop: CASSTGWLAGGGQGEQFF. The CDR3 bases are TGTGCCAGCAGCACTGGATGGCTAGCGGGGGGTGGTCAGGGTGAGCAGTTCTTC.

The CDR3, as DNA: TGTGCCAGCAGTTTAAACAGGGGAACCGGGGAGCTGTTTTTT. Protein sequence: CASSLNRGTGELFF. This sequence joins TRBV28 and TRBJ2-2, with TRBD1 matching 7 bases. The CDR3 runs 14 residues. The germline gives CDR1 MDHEN, CDR2 SYDVKM. Unmatched junction bases numbered 2, after V lost 2 bases and J lost 5 bases.

The chain recombines TRBV6-1 with TRBJ1-2, with a weak D call TRBD1 (5 bases). This CDR3 has 13 amino acids. The V end lost 8 bases, the J end lost 1 base, and 11 bases lay between the germline ends. Germline V gene sequence: CDR1 MNHNS, CDR2 SASEGT. CDR3 sequence reads: CASGDRGNYGYTF. The CDR3 DNA is TGTGCCAGCGGGGACCGGGGTAACTATGGCTACACCTTC.

This chain links TRBV5-4 with TRBJ2-5; weak D call: TRBD2 (6 bases). V was clipped by 4 bases and J by 2 bases, with 12 bases between them. Germline V gene lookup returns CDR1 SGHNT and CDR2 YYREEE (reference sequence). The CDR3 runs to 14 residues. The CDR3 sequence is CASSSRDLQETQYF. DNA of the CDR3: TGTGCCAGCAGCAGCCGGGACTTACAAGAGACCCAGTACTTC.

The CDR3 reads CASNPTGANTGELFF. Written as DNA, the CDR3 is TGTGCCAGCAATCCGACAGGGGCGAACACCGGGGAGCTGTTTTTT. V usage is TRBV6-4 and J usage is TRBJ2-2; 8 bases line up with TRBD1. The CDR3 has 15 residues. Germline assignment: CDR1 MRHNA and CDR2 SNTAGT. Trimming took 7 bases from V and 0 from J; bases not matched to a gene: 4.

The chain couples TRBV6-6 to TRBJ2-7; a weak D match, TRBD2 (6 bases). The CDR3 extends over 14 amino acids. From germline, CDR1 is MNHNY and CDR2 SVGAGI (reference sequence). Trimming shortened V by 5 bases and J by 2 bases, and 13 bases separated the two germline ends. The CDR3 here is CASSQGRGTYEQYF. In nucleotides, the CDR3 is TGTGCCAGCAGTCAGGGACGGGGGACCTACGAGCAGTACTTC.

DNA of the CDR3: TGTGCCAGTAGTTTACAGGGTAGGTATCAGCCCCAGCATTTT. It specifies CASSLQGRYQPQHF. The V call is TRBV19, the J call TRBJ1-5, with D perhaps TRBD1 (6 bases). Germline V gives CDR1 LNHDA, CDR2 SQIVND (reference sequence). This CDR3 comprises 14 residues. Trimming cost V 5 bases and J 5 bases, with 13 bases left between them.

The chain joins TRBV5-1 to TRBJ1-2, with D possibly being TRBD1 (5 bases). In germline, CDR1 is SGHRS, CDR2 YFSETQ. V lost 4 bases to trimming and J lost 7 bases, with 17 bases between them. The CDR3 extends over 14 amino acids. CDR3: CASSPGQGQGGYTF. The CDR3 region has the DNA TGCGCCAGCAGCCCGGGGCAGGGCCAGGGTGGCTACACCTTC.

Comment on this clone: At one end the junction does not follow the germline gene, possibly because of a read error. V usage is TRBV28 and J usage is TRBJ2-7, with D possibly matching TRBD2 (5 bases). CDR1 and CDR2 from the germline V gene are MDHEN and SYDVKM. The length of the CDR3 is 14 residues. The CDR3 nucleotides are TGTGCCAGCAGTTTAGGACTTTCTTCCTCCGAGCAGTACTTC. Protein product: CASSLGLSSSEQYF.

The chain joins TRBV11-3 to TRBJ2-1; TRBD1 agrees at 9 bases. The V and J ends lost 5 bases and 7 bases, in that order; junction bases with no gene match: 3. CDR1 SGHNT and CDR2 YENEEA come from the germline V gene. This CDR3 is built from 13 residues. DNA for the CDR3: TGTGCCAGCAGCCGGACAGGGGTTAATGAGCAGTTCTTC. This translates into CASSRTGVNEQFF.

This clone was detected only a few times. The rearrangement uses TRBV5-1 and TRBJ2-7, with 8 bases fitting TRBD2. Losses at the gene ends were 2 bases for V and 3 bases for J; bases not matched to a gene: 4. CDR1 is SGHRS and CDR2 is YFSETQ in the germline V gene. The CDR3 has 14 amino acids. For the CDR3, the DNA is TGCGCCAGCAGCTTAAGCGGGAGTAACTACGAGCAGTACTTC. Translating gives CASSLSGSNYEQYF.

This chain connects TRBV7-6 to TRBJ2-3; D might be TRBD2 (5 bases). The CDR3 runs to 14 residues. Trimming stripped 2 bases from V and 2 bases from J, with 8 bases between. Germline-derived CDR1 and CDR2 are SGHVS and FNYEAQ. This CDR3 reads CASSLSGNTDTQYF. The DNA of the CDR3 is TGTGCCAGCAGCTTATCCGGGAACACAGATACGCAGTATTTT.

The chain combines TRBV6-8 with TRBJ2-5; D not resolved. This CDR3 spans 15 amino acids. The V gene's germline CDR1 is MNHGY and CDR2 SAAAGT. V dropped 5 bases and J dropped 2 bases, with 15 bases sitting between them. CDR3 region: CASSPAFWGQETQYF. CDR3 nucleotides: TGTGCCAGCAGTCCCGCGTTTTGGGGACAAGAGACCCAGTACTTC.

This sequence joins TRBV7-8 and TRBJ2-7; D is ambiguous. Trimming removed 5 bases from V and 7 bases from J, with 9 bases in between. This CDR3 has 11 residues. Germline CDR1 SGHVS, CDR2 FQNEAQ. CDR3 region: CASSPIREQYF. CDR3 nucleotides: TGTGCCAGCAGCCCAATTCGGGAGCAGTACTTC.